Listed below are T cell receptor beta chains from one sample, sequenced in a study of blood T cell repertoires in COVID-19. The assay was immunoSEQ multiplex PCR, and TCRdb's table has in-frame clones only and misses some. Seen here are around 210,000 clones, around 85% observed once, and the top ten hold around 5.5%. Sequencing was done on a sample of peripheral blood. The receptor set was obtained from a man in his forties or fifties with COVID-19, enrolled during active disease. Both conserved end residues are part of each CDR3. A row's size may be missing; if present it is once, few, many or a size class.

CASSLEAGTGSYEQYF | TRBV11-2 | - | 16
CSVEPTGMGTEAFF | TRBV29-1 | - | 14
CASSLKTVRTTEAFF | TRBV11-2 | - | 15
CAITPAADYGYTF | TRBV10-3 | - | 13
CASTRDSSYNEQFF | TRBV2 | - | 14
CASSLGGGGAARDTQYF | TRBV5-1 | - | 17
CASSRAGGGPYEQYF | TRBV5-4 | - | 15
CAIRRRPGLEIYNEQFF | TRBV10-3 | few | 17
CASSLAINSGGDTQYF | TRBV5-1 | - | 16
CASSSWGDSSSPLHF | TRBV7-2 | - | 15
CASSYSGTGGETQYF | TRBV6-7 | - | 15
CSASLTGGLNTEAFF | TRBV20-1 | - | 15
CASRTGSYEQYF | TRBV6-5 | - | 12
CASSQTENTEAFF | TRBV18 | - | 13
CATSAGTGGYEQYF | TRBV24-1 | few | 14
CAWSVGPTEAFF | TRBV30 | - | 12
CASSWGQGYSPLHF | TRBV5-4 | once | 14
CASSIAGLETQYF | TRBV19 | - | 13
CASSYSVRDNSPLHF | TRBV6-5 | - | 15
CASSQDLARGRDTQYF | TRBV4-1 | - | 16
CASSQGQQGGPHF | TRBV3-1/TRBV3-2 | few | 13
CASSTSGGVNTGELFF | TRBV5-1 | - | 16
CASSPILAGGPHEQFF | TRBV5-8 | - | 16
CSGLSRGGAKNIQYF | TRBV29-1 | - | 15
CAISRGGISDTQYF | TRBV10-3 | - | 14
CASSLDYRALGTGELFF | TRBV11-3 | - | 17
CASSLDRITYEQYF | TRBV5-8 | - | 14
CASSPPSGESYEQYF | TRBV5-1 | - | 15
CASSLSSVGQGPNQPQHF | TRBV11-2 | once | 18
CATSDPGQGGQPQHF | TRBV24-1 | - | 15
CATSDRGPRRGTDTQYF | TRBV24-1 | - | 17
CASSAIRAGWTEAFF | TRBV9 | - | 15
CASSLGPLQGDTEAFF | TRBV5-1 | - | 16